This TCR beta chain was identified in a study of T cell responses to AZD1222 COVID-19 vaccine. Repertoires were generated with immunoSEQ multiplex PCR, while TCRdb's copy carries only in-frame clones and drops some. The profile covers some 200,000 clones, with roughly 93% appearing a single time and approximately 0.98% taken by the ten largest. Notes on the study in general: After the peak T cell response, and only then, were repertoires sampled.

Concerning this clone itself: Its antigen is unknown. Distinct nucleotide sequences in the sample also encode this CDR3.

The CDR3 runs to 15 residues. V was shortened by 4 bases and J by 2 bases, with 15 bases between the two germline ends. Per germline, CDR1 SQVTM and CDR2 ANQGSEA. V and J are TRBV29-1 and TRBJ1-3, with a tentative D call TRBD1 (6 bases). Sequenced here: peripheral blood, sampled on day 0 of AZD1222 vaccination. The clonotype originates from an adult in good health. CDR3 nucleotide sequence: TGCAGCGTTGTAGGGGGAAGTGGCGCTGGAAACACCATATATTTT. Its protein product is CSVVGGSGAGNTIYF.